The 8 T cell receptor beta chains presented below share a single source sample, sequenced in a study of T-cell memory formation after mild COVID-19. Each CDR3 protein is one row after TCRdb ran MiXCR on the 5' RACE reads. The profile shows 260,000 or so distinct CDR3 sequences, around 15% of them singletons. The sample comprised PBMCs or a T cell subset sorted from them (not recorded which). These receptors were taken from a man younger than 30 who had mild COVID-19 (a few samples of this study predate the infection). Cell type and time point are not known.

This clonotype was seen a few times. V is TRBV18 and J is TRBJ1-2; D gene unclear. Germline lookup yields CDR1 KGHSH and CDR2 LQKENI. The CDR3 has 12 amino acids. The V end was cut by 3 bases, the J end by 8 bases, with 10 bases between. The DNA of the CDR3 is TGTGCCAGCTCACCGGTATCGGAGGGCTACACCTTC. Amino acids: CASSPVSEGYTF.

This chain connects TRBV20-1 to TRBJ2-3, with TRBD1 as a possible D gene (6 bases). The CDR3 is 15 residues long. V was trimmed by 5 bases and J by 7 bases, leaving 22 bases between them. CDR1 DFQATT and CDR2 SNEGSKA come from the germline V gene (reference sequence). Written as DNA, the CDR3 is TGCAGTGCTGGATACAGGGAATGGGACGTAAATACGCAGTATTTT. It encodes CSAGYREWDVNTQYF.

The chain links TRBV18 to TRBJ2-5; D remains ambiguous. The CDR3 runs to 13 residues. CDR1 and CDR2 from the germline V gene are KGHSH and LQKENI. Trimming pared 1 base from V and 2 bases from J, leaving 5 bases between. As DNA, the CDR3 is TGTGCCAGCTCACCACACGCGCAAGAGACCCAGTACTTC. It codes for CASSPHAQETQYF.

In this sample, this clonotype turned up a few times. J is TRBJ2-7 and V is TRBV6-6; TRBD1 matches 8 bases. J gave up 0 bases and V 10 bases, and 8 bases lay outside the gene matches. CDR3 size: 14 residues. The germline V gene encodes CDR1 MNHNY and CDR2 SVGAGI (reference sequence). CDR3 sequence reads: CATTRQGSSYEQYV. DNA of the CDR3: TGTGCCACAACACGACAGGGGAGCTCCTACGAGCAGTACGTC.

The rearrangement uses TRBV24-1 and TRBJ2-1, with 13 nucleotides matching TRBD2. The CDR3 has 14 residues. Germline V gives CDR1 KGHDR, CDR2 SFDVKD. V lost 7 bases to trimming and J lost 5 bases; unmatched junction nucleotides: 1. For the CDR3, the DNA is TGTGCCACCAGAGGGACTAGCGGGGACAATGAGCAGTTCTTC. Protein: CATRGTSGDNEQFF.

This clonotype has a handful of counts. The chain carries TRBV7-2 and TRBJ2-3; 7 bases line up with TRBD2. J lost 2 bases, V lost 1 base, and 6 bases had no gene match. The CDR3 covers 16 residues. Looked up from germline, CDR1 is SGHTA and CDR2 is FQGNSA. In DNA, the CDR3 is TGTGCCAGCAGCTTAGTCGCGGGGGTCACCACAGATACGCAGTATTTT. It encodes CASSLVAGVTTDTQYF.

The chain has TRBV18 and TRBJ2-1, with D possibly being TRBD1 (7 bases). Germline CDR1 is KGHSH and CDR2 is LQKENI. The CDR3 has 13 amino acids. The V gene lost 5 bases and the J gene lost 8 bases, with 13 bases spanning the gap. The CDR3 nucleotides are TGTGCCAGCTCAGCCGGAGGGGGCTATGAGCAGTTCTTC. Encoded protein: CASSAGGGYEQFF. The full variable domain, its missing parts supplied by reference TRBV18 and TRBJ2-1, is NAGVMQNPRHLVRRRGQEARLRCSPMKGHSHVYWYRQLPEEGLKFMVYLQKENIIDESGMPKERFSAEFPKEGPSILRIQQVVRGDSAAYFCASSAGGGYEQFFGPGTRLTVL.

The chain carries TRBV6-5 and TRBJ1-2; D remains unclear. Deletions cut 4 bases from V and 2 bases from J, with 8 bases between. Germline V gene data show CDR1 as MNHEY and CDR2 as SVGAGI. The CDR3 consists of 13 residues. The CDR3 spells CASSWVGNYGYTF. CDR3 sequence (DNA): TGTGCCAGCAGTTGGGTCGGGAACTATGGCTACACCTTC.